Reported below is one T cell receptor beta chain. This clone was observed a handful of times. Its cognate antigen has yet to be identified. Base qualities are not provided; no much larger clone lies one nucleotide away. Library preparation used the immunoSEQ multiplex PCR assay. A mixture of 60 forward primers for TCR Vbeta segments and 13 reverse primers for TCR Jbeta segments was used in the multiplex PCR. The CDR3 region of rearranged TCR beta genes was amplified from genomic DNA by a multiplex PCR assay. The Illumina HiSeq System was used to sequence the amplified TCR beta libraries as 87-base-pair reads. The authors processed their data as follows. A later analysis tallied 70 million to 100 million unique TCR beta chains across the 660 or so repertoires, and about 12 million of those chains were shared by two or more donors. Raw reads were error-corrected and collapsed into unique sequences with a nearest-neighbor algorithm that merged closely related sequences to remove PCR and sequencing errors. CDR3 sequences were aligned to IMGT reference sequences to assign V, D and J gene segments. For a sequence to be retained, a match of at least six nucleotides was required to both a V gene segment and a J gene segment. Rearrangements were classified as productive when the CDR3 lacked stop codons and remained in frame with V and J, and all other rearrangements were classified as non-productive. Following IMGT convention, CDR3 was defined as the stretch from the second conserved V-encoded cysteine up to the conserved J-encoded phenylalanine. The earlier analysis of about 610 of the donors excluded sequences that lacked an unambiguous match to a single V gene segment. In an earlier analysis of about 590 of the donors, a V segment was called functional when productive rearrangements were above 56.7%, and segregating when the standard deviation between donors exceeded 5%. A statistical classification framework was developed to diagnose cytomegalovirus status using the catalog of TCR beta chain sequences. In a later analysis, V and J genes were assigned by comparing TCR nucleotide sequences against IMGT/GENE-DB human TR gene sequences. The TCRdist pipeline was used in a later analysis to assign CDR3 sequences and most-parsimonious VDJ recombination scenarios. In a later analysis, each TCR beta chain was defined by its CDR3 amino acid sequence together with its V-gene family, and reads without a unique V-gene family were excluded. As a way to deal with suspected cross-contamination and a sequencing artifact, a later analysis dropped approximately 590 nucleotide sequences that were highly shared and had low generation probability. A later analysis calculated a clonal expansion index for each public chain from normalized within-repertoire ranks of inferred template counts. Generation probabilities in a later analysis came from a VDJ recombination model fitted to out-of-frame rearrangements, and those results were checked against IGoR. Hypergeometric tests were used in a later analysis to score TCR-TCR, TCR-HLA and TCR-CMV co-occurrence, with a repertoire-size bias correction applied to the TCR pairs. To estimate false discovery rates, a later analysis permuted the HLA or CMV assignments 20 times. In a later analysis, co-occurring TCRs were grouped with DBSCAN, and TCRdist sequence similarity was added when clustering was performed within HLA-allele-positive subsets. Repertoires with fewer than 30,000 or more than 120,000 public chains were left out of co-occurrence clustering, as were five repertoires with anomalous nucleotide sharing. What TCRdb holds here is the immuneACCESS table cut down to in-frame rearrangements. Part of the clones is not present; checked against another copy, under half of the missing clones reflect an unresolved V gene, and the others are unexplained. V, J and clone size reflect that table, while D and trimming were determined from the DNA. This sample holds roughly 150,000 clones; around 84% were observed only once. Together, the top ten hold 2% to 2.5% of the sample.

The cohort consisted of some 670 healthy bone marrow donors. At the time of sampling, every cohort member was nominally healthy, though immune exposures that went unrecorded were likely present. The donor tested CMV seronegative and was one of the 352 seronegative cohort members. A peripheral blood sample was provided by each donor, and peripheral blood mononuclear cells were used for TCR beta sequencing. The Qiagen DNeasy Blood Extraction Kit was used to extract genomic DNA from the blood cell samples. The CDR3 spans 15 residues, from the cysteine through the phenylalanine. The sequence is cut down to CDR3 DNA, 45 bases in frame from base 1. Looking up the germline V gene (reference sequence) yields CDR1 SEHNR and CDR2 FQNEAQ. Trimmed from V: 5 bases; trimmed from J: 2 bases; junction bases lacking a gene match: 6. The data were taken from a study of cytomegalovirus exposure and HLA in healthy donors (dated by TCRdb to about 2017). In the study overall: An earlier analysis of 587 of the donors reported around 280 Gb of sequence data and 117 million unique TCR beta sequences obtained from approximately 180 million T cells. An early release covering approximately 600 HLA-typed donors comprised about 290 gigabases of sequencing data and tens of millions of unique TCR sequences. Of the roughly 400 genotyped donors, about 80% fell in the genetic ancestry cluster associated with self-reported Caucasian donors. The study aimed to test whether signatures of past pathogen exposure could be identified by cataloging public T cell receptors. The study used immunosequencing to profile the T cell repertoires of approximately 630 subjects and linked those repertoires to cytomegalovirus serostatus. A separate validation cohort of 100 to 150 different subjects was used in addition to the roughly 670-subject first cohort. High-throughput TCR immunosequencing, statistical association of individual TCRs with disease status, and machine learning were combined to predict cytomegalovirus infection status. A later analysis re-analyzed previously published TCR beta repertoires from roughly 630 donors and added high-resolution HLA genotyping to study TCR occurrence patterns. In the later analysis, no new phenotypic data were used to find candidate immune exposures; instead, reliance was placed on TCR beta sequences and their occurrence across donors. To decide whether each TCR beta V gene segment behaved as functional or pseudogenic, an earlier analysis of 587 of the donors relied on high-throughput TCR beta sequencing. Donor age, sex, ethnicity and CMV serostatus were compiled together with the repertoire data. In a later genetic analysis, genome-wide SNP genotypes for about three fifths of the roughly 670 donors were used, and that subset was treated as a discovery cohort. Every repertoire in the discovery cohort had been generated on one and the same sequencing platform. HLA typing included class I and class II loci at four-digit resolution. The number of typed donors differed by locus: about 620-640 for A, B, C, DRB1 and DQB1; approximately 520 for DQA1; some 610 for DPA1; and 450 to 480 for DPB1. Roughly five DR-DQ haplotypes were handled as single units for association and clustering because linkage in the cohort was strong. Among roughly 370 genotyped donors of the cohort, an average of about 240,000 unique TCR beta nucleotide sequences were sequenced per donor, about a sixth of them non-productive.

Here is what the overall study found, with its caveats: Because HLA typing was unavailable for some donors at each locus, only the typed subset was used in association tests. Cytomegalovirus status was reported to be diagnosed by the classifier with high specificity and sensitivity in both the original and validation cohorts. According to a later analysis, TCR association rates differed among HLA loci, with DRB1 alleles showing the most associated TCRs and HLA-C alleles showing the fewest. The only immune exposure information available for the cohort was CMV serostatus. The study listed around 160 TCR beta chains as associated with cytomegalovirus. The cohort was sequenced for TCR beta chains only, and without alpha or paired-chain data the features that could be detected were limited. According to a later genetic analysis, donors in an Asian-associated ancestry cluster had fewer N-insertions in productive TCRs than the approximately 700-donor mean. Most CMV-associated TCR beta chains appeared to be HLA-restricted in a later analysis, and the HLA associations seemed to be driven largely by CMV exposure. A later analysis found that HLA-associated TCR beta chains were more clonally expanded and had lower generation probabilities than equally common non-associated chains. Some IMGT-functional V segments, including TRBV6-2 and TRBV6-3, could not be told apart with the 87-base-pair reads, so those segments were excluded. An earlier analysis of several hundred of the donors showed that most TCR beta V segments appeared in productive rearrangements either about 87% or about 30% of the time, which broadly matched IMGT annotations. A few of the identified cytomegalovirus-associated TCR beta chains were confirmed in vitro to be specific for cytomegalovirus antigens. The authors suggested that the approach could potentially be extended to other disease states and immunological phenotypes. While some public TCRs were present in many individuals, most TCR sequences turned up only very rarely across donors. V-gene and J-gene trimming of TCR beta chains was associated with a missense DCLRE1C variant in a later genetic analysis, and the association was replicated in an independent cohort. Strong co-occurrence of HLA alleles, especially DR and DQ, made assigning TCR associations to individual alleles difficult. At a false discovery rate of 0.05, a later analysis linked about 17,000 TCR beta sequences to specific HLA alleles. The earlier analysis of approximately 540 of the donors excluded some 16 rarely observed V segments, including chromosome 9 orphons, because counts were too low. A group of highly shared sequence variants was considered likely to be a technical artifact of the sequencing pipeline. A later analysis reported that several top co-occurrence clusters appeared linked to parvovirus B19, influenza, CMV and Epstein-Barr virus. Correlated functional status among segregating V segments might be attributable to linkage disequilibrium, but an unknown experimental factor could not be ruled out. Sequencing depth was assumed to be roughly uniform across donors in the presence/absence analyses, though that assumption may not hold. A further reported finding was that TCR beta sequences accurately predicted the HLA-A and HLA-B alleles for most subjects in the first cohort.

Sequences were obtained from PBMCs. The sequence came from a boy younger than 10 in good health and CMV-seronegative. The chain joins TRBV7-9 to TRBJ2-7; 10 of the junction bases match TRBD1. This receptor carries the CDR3 CASSPGQGPTYEQYF. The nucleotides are TGTGCCAGCAGCCCGGGACAGGGGCCAACCTACGAGCAGTACTTC.